This TCR beta chain was sequenced during a study of T cell responses to AZD1222 COVID-19 vaccine. General study results and limits: Mostly white British, mostly female donors; authors suggested clonal diversity may be underestimated. Sampled repertoires all dated from after the peak T cell response. A reported finding is that nearly half of spike-specific TCRs target unmutated variant regions. Regions 160-218 and 743-854 dominated among vaccine-associated CD4 TCRs spanning spike.

J was trimmed by 5 bases and V by 6 bases; bases with no gene match: 6. CDR3 length equals 14 residues. The germline gives CDR1 SNHLY, CDR2 FYNNEI. As for this clone: What it recognizes is unknown.

Generated by immunoSEQ multiplex PCR, the TCRdb table keeps only in-frame clones and is missing some. The sample shows approximately 110,000 clones, roughly 87% of them seen only once. Sequencing was performed on peripheral blood, taken on day 0 of MenACWY control vaccination. The chain links TRBV2 to TRBJ1-5; the match to TRBD1 covers 8 bases. This TCR derives from an adult in good health. Here the CDR3 reads CASRQGVGDQPQHF. The CDR3 DNA sequence: TGTGCCAGCAGACAGGGGGTAGGAGATCAGCCCCAGCATTTT.